The next 4 T cell receptor beta chains were all read from a single sample in a study of response to subunit inactivated influenza vaccine. In TCRdb, the RT-PCR reads were re-called with MiXCR into one record per CDR3 protein. In the table there are around 570,000 distinct CDR3 sequences, approximately 10% of which are singletons. In addition, the sample was reused for a study of T cells expressing NK-cell markers. That publication notes: In generating TCR beta cDNA, 5'RACE template switching with UMIs was used.

Source: PBMCs from blood, taken on the day of vaccination. These receptors came from a man over 45 who received an inactivated influenza vaccine.

This clonotype occurred a few times. This chain links TRBV5-1 with TRBJ1-2, with 9 nucleotides matching TRBD1. Germline values: CDR1 SGHRS, CDR2 YFSETQ. The CDR3 totals 14 residues. Trimming at V came to 4 bases and at J to 5 bases, leaving 6 bases not matched to a gene. The CDR3 reads CASSPAGTGYGYTF. The CDR3 coding sequence is TGCGCCAGCAGCCCAGCCGGGACAGGGTATGGCTACACCTTC.

This clonotype was counted only a few times. The chain joins TRBV2 to TRBJ2-1; D is tentatively TRBD1 or TRBD2 (5 bases each). V lost 6 bases, J lost 1 base, and 13 bases lay in between. The CDR3 runs 15 residues. Germline V gene data show CDR1 as SNHLY and CDR2 as FYNNEI. The CDR3 loop reads CASSGTDVSYNEQFF. CDR3 nucleotides: TGTGCCAGCAGCGGGACCGATGTATCCTACAATGAGCAGTTCTTC.

This clonotype was seen a few times. The chain is built from TRBV5-1 and TRBJ2-6, with 11 bases aligning to TRBD1. This CDR3 contains 18 residues. Germline lookup yields CDR1 SGHRS and CDR2 YFSETQ. V was pared by 0 bases and J by 1 base, with 3 bases of the junction left unmatched. CDR3 loop: CASSLGGQGASGANVLTF. CDR3 bases: TGCGCCAGCAGCTTGGGTGGACAGGGGGCTTCTGGGGCCAACGTCCTGACTTTC. The full variable domain, with the rest looked up from reference TRBV5-1 and TRBJ2-6, is KAGVTQTPRYLIKTRGQQVTLSCSPISGHRSVSWYQQTPGQGLQFLFEYFSETQRNKGNFPGRFSGRQFSNSRSEMNVSTLELGDSALYLCASSLGGQGASGANVLTFGAGSRLTVL.

This clonotype was seen many times. The genes are TRBV12-3 or TRBV12-4 and TRBJ2-5; a possible D gene is TRBD2 (6 bases). Trimming removed 4 bases from V and 5 bases from J, with 14 bases in between. This CDR3 has 14 residues. The CDR3 protein is CASSSLGGYETQYF. The CDR3, as DNA: TGTGCCAGCAGTTCCTTGGGGGGATACGAGACCCAGTACTTC.